This T cell receptor (beta chain) originates from a study of blood T cell repertoires in COVID-19. Profiled with immunoSEQ multiplex PCR; TCRdb holds only in-frame clones, not every one. The sample contains roughly 100,000 clones, approximately 90% of which appear only once. The clonotype comes from a human donor with active COVID-19. The donor label of this sample is uncertain. The sequencing sample was made of peripheral blood.

The CDR3: CASSEPGLGEKLFF. The CDR3 DNA reads TGTGCCAGCAGTGAACCGGGACTCGGAGAAAAACTGTTTTTT. The chain employs TRBV2 and TRBJ1-4; a weak D match, TRBD1 (5 bases). The CDR3 extends over 14 amino acids. Trimming shortened V by 2 bases and J by 8 bases, and 12 bases separated the two germline ends. CDR1 and CDR2 from the germline V gene are SNHLY and FYNNEI.